Presented here are 15 T cell receptor beta chains from one specimen sequenced in a study of blood T cell repertoires in COVID-19. The protocol was immunoSEQ multiplex PCR, while the TCRdb copy is restricted to in-frame clones and leaves out a portion. The repertoire holds about 200,000 clones, with about 85% as singletons. Sequencing was performed on peripheral blood. The source is a man in his fifties or sixties with COVID-19, enrolled during active disease.

DNA of the CDR3: TGCAGCGTCCCACGGGGCGGGAGGACAGCCTACGAGCAGTACTTC. This encodes CSVPRGGRTAYEQYF. This chain joins TRBV29-1 and TRBJ2-7, with TRBD2 identical over 8 bases. CDR1 is SQVTM, CDR2 ANQGSEA, per germline. V shed 6 bases, J shed 2 bases, and the junction held 12 bases outside the gene matches. This CDR3 is 15 amino acids long.

The chain joins TRBV7-9 to TRBJ1-5; TRBD1 matches at 8 bases. The V gene's germline CDR1 is SEHNR and CDR2 FQNEAQ (reference sequence). Unmatched junction bases numbered 9, after V lost 3 bases and J lost 11 bases. CDR3 length: 14 amino acids. The CDR3 region has the DNA TGTGCCAGCAGCTTCGGACAGGGTGAAGAGGCCCAGCATTTT. Its translation: CASSFGQGEEAQHF.

The J gene is TRBJ2-6, the V gene TRBV4-1, with D unclear. The CDR3 has 17 residues. V was trimmed by 4 bases and J by 0 bases, leaving 13 bases between them. Germline assignment: CDR1 MGHRA and CDR2 YSYEKL. The CDR3 protein is CASSPQRSYSGANVLTF. CDR3 DNA: TGCGCCAGCAGCCCCCAGAGGTCCTACTCTGGGGCCAACGTCCTGACTTTC.

In its sample, this clone was seen once. This chain links TRBV3-1 (or the pseudogene TRBV3-2) with TRBJ1-3; TRBD1 matches at 7 bases. The CDR3 is made up of 14 amino acids. The germline gives CDR1 LGHDT, CDR2 YNNKEL (reference sequence). With 5 bases clipped from V and 4 bases from J, the junction kept 5 bases outside the gene matches. The CDR3 loop reads CASSIQGGGNTIYF. The CDR3 coding sequence is TGTGCCAGCAGCATTCAAGGGGGCGGAAACACCATATATTTT.

CDR3 loop: CAWSSGRFTENTEAFF. The CDR3 nucleotides are TGTGCCTGGAGTTCCGGGAGGTTCACGGAAAACACTGAAGCTTTCTTT. This sequence joins TRBV30 and TRBJ1-1, with D uncertain. Looked up from germline, CDR1 is GTSNPN and CDR2 is SVGIG (reference sequence). Between the trimmed V and J ends, which lost 2 bases and 2 bases, there was a span of 18 bases. This CDR3 spans 16 amino acids.

The rearrangement uses TRBV28 and TRBJ2-3; tentative D call: TRBD2 (7 bases). The V gene lost 6 bases and the J gene lost 1 base, with 20 bases spanning the gap. Germline V gene sequence: CDR1 MDHEN, CDR2 SYDVKM. This CDR3 comprises 17 residues. This CDR3 reads CASRGSGGGVGTDTQYF. DNA of the CDR3: TGTGCCAGCAGGGGATCGGGGGGCGGTGTTGGCACAGATACGCAGTATTTT.

This chain joins TRBV2 and TRBJ1-3, with D uncertain. Germline assignment: CDR1 SNHLY and CDR2 FYNNEI. The CDR3 loop spans 15 amino acids. V was shortened by 8 bases and J by 2 bases, with 16 bases between the two germline ends. As DNA, the CDR3 is TGTGCCAGCGCCACTCGTGTGGGCACTGGAAACACCATATATTTT. Protein product: CASATRVGTGNTIYF.

CDR3 bases: TGCAGCGTTGAATCGGAGGGCGGAGTATATGGCTACACCTTC. Amino acids: CSVESEGGVYGYTF. The rearrangement links TRBV29-1 to TRBJ1-2; D unresolved. V lost 2 bases, J lost 5 bases, and 15 bases lay in between. The CDR3 has 14 residues. Germline CDR1 is SQVTM and CDR2 is ANQGSEA.

The rearrangement links TRBV6-2 or TRBV6-3 to TRBJ1-1; D may be TRBD1 (6 bases). Germline V CDR1 and CDR2: MNHEY, SVGEGT. V lost 6 bases and J lost 3, with 17 bases in between. The CDR3 is 15 amino acids. CDR3 sequence reads: CASSPGEGGHTEAFF. CDR3 bases: TGTGCCAGCAGCCCCGGGGAGGGGGGACACACTGAAGCTTTCTTT.

The rearrangement links TRBV10-3 to TRBJ2-5; the match to TRBD2 covers 11 bases. Germline assignment: CDR1 ENHRY and CDR2 SYGVKD. This CDR3 has 16 residues. V lost 2 bases, J lost 7 bases, and 9 bases stayed unmatched. In DNA form, the CDR3 reads TGTGCCATCAGTGAGGATCTAGCGGGAGGACGGGGGACCCAGTACTTC. Amino acids: CAISEDLAGGRGTQYF.

The rearrangement joins TRBV19 to TRBJ1-4; TRBD1 might be the D (6 bases). CDR3 length: 17 amino acids. Trimming pared 2 bases from V and 0 bases from J, leaving 13 bases between. Per the germline V gene, CDR1 is LNHDA and CDR2 is SQIVND (reference sequence). The CDR3 here is CASSIPGTPATNEKLFF. DNA for the CDR3: TGTGCCAGTAGTATACCCGGGACACCAGCAACTAATGAAAAACTGTTTTTT. The full variable domain, rest sourced from reference TRBV19 and TRBJ1-4, is DGGITQSPKYLFRKEGQNVTLSCEQNLNHDAMYWYRQDPGQGLRLIYYSQIVNDFQKGDIAEGYSVSREKKESFPLTVTSAQKNPTAFYLCASSIPGTPATNEKLFFGSGTQLSVL.

The CDR3 sequence: CSAQNLGNTEAFF. CDR3 DNA: TGCAGCGCCCAAAACCTAGGGAACACTGAAGCTTTCTTT. The V call is TRBV29-1, the J call TRBJ1-1; no reliable D call. Germline assignment: CDR1 SQVTM and CDR2 ANQGSEA. V was trimmed by 7 bases and J by 1 base, leaving 13 bases between them. The CDR3 contains 13 residues.

The chain uses TRBV4-1 and TRBJ1-2; 10 nucleotides match TRBD1. CDR3 length: 17 residues. V shed 1 base and J 8 bases; nucleotides not matched to a gene: 13. Germline CDR1 and CDR2: MGHRA and YSYEKL. This CDR3 is CASSQVLPGQGMDGYTF. Written as DNA, the CDR3 is TGCGCCAGCAGCCAAGTCCTCCCGGGACAGGGGATGGACGGCTACACCTTC.

This clone was seen a handful of times. The chain is built from TRBV9 and TRBJ1-3; D ambiguous. The CDR3 spans 14 residues. Trimming cost V 2 bases and J 0 bases, with 6 bases left between them. Germline CDR1 SGDLS, CDR2 YYNGEE. For the CDR3, the DNA is TGTGCCAGCAGCGTCGACATCTCTGGAAACACCATATATTTT. Its protein is CASSVDISGNTIYF.

This chain joins TRBV5-1 and TRBJ1-2; D not certain. CDR1 is SGHRS and CDR2 is YFSETQ in the germline V gene. V shed 4 bases and J shed 1 base, with 11 bases lying between them. The CDR3 covers 14 residues. CDR3 nucleotide sequence: TGCGCCAGCAGCCCTTCGACGGGTAACTATGGCTACACCTTC. It encodes CASSPSTGNYGYTF.